This T cell receptor (beta chain) is drawn from a study of blood T cell repertoires in COVID-19. V was trimmed by 6 bases and J by 0 bases, leaving 15 bases between them. From germline, CDR1 is SNHLY and CDR2 FYNNEI. The CDR3 contains 15 residues. The repertoire was sequenced with immunoSEQ multiplex PCR; TCRdb's copy has only in-frame clones and lacks some. This table holds approximately 94,000 clones, roughly 87% found once. The origin of this receptor is a man aged 30 to 45 in a cohort sampled during active COVID-19. Sequencing was carried out using peripheral blood. This chain uses TRBV2 with TRBJ2-7; D is possibly TRBD2 (6 bases). CDR3 protein: CASRPPSVYSYEQYF. For the CDR3, the DNA is TGTGCCAGCAGGCCGCCTAGCGTCTACTCCTACGAGCAGTACTTC.